The 21 T cell receptor beta chains reported below all come from one sample, sequenced in a study of blood T cell repertoires in COVID-19. Sequencing used immunoSEQ multiplex PCR; TCRdb keeps in-frame clones, though not all of them. The repertoire includes about 170,000 clones, 75% to 90% of them detected once, and approximately 4% sits in the top ten. Sample: PBMCs or T cells enriched from blood (not recorded which). All receptors derive from a woman aged 50 to 65 who had recovered from COVID-19.

J is TRBJ1-1 and V is TRBV3-1 (or the pseudogene TRBV3-2), with TRBD1 matching 8 bases. Germline V gene sequence: CDR1 LGHDT, CDR2 YNNKEL (reference sequence). The CDR3 runs to 12 residues. The J segment lost 6 bases and the V segment lost 4 bases, leaving 1 base of the junction unmatched. CDR3 protein: CASSPGQAEAFF. For the CDR3, the DNA is TGTGCCAGCAGCCCGGGACAGGCTGAAGCTTTCTTT.

The CDR3 here is CASRKVVVRGQGPKTSNEQYV. DNA of the CDR3: TGTGCCAGCAGGAAAGTGGTAGTGAGGGGACAGGGGCCAAAAACTTCGAACGAGCAGTACGTC. The chain carries TRBV28 and TRBJ2-7; 10 bases agree with TRBD1. Unmatched junction bases numbered 28, after V lost 6 bases and J lost 5 bases. CDR1 is MDHEN and CDR2 is SYDVKM in the germline V gene. CDR3 length equals 21 residues.

The chain employs TRBV4-1 and TRBJ2-7, with D perhaps TRBD1 (5 bases). Trimming pared 0 bases from V and 10 bases from J, leaving 19 bases between. CDR3 size: 15 residues. Germline-derived CDR1 and CDR2 are MGHRA and YSYEKL. The CDR3 DNA sequence: TGCGCCAGCAGCCAAGAGGCCGGTCCTGGCAGGGTACAGTACGTC. Protein: CASSQEAGPGRVQYV.

This clone has only a few counts. The chain has TRBV28 and TRBJ2-1, with a tentative D call TRBD2 (7 bases). Germline-derived CDR1 and CDR2 are MDHEN and SYDVKM. The CDR3 runs to 15 residues. Trimming removed 5 bases from V and 4 bases from J, with 15 bases in between. This CDR3 is CASSPPGEGYNEQFF. Written as DNA, the CDR3 is TGTGCCAGCAGTCCTCCAGGGGAGGGATACAATGAGCAGTTCTTC.

V and J are TRBV9 and TRBJ1-6; no clear D. Germline-derived CDR1 and CDR2 are SGDLS and YYNGEE. The CDR3 is 16 amino acids. V lost 0 bases, J lost 7 bases, and 14 bases lay in between. Written as DNA, the CDR3 is TGTGCCAGCAGCGTAGCTGCGTCCAGACTCAATTCACCCCTCCACTTT. Translated, it gives CASSVAASRLNSPLHF.

The rearrangement uses TRBV29-1 and TRBJ1-1; D is possibly TRBD1 (5 bases). V lost 4 bases to trimming and J lost 3 bases, with 15 bases between them. Germline CDR1 SQVTM, CDR2 ANQGSEA. The CDR3 is made up of 14 amino acids. The CDR3 DNA follows: TGCAGCGTTGTGACCCAGGGTAGGTACACTGAAGCTTTCTTT. As protein: CSVVTQGRYTEAFF.

This clone was observed a handful of times. The chain recombines TRBV11-2 with TRBJ2-3, with TRBD2 identical over 11 bases. CDR3 size: 16 residues. V was clipped by 5 bases and J by 0 bases; unmatched bases: 4. Germline V CDR1 and CDR2: SGHAT, FQNNGV. This CDR3 is CASSISGGASTDTQYF. The CDR3 DNA is TGTGCCAGCAGCATTAGCGGGGGGGCAAGCACAGATACGCAGTATTTT.

CDR3 protein: CASSLARGQNTEAFF. Here the CDR3 DNA reads TGTGCCAGCAGCTTAGCGAGGGGACAGAACACTGAAGCTTTCTTT. The J gene is TRBJ1-1, the V gene TRBV7-9, with D perhaps matching TRBD1 (6 bases). CDR3 size: 15 residues. Trimming cost V 0 bases and J 1 base, with 9 bases left between them. Germline CDR1 is SEHNR and CDR2 is FQNEAQ (reference sequence).

The chain uses TRBV7-9 and TRBJ1-5; 7 nucleotides line up with TRBD1. This CDR3 has 15 residues. Germline V gives CDR1 SEHNR, CDR2 FQNEAQ (reference sequence). Trimming at V came to 2 bases and at J to 3 bases, leaving 4 bases not matched to a gene. The CDR3 DNA is TGTGCCAGCAGCTTAAGAGGGGGCCCCAATCAGCCCCAGCATTTT. Residues: CASSLRGGPNQPQHF.

The V gene is TRBV7-9, the J gene TRBJ2-1; 12 nucleotides match TRBD2. This CDR3 spans 16 amino acids. Germline lookup yields CDR1 SEHNR and CDR2 FQNEAQ (reference sequence). Trimming took 3 bases from V and 7 from J; bases not matched to a gene: 7. This chain's CDR3 is CASSFLAGGPGNEQFF. CDR3 nucleotides: TGTGCCAGCAGCTTTCTAGCGGGAGGGCCTGGTAATGAGCAGTTCTTC.

The chain combines TRBV12-3 or TRBV12-4 with TRBJ1-1, with D maybe TRBD1 (6 bases). The CDR3 is made up of 11 amino acids. V was trimmed by 6 bases and J by 10 bases, leaving 12 bases between them. CDR3 DNA: TGTGCCAGCAGGGACAGTAACCCAGCTTTCTTT. Translation: CASRDSNPAFF.

This clone has a single count. CDR3 in DNA: TGTGCCAGCAGCTTAGGAGACAGGGCCCTCCGAAACACCATATATTTT. This codes for CASSLGDRALRNTIYF. The chain employs TRBV13 and TRBJ1-3; the match to TRBD1 covers 7 bases. J gave up 5 bases and V 0 bases, and 7 bases lay outside the gene matches. Germline CDR1 reads PRHDT; CDR2 reads FYEKMQ (reference sequence). The CDR3 consists of 16 residues.

V usage is TRBV6-5 and J usage is TRBJ2-1; 7 bases align to TRBD1. This CDR3 spans 15 amino acids. Germline V gene sequence: CDR1 MNHEY, CDR2 SVGAGI. The V gene end was trimmed by 6 bases and the J gene end by 0 bases; junction bases not matched to a gene: 5. CDR3 in amino acids: CASRVGTASYNEQFF. The CDR3 bases are TGTGCCAGCAGGGTTGGGACAGCCTCCTACAATGAGCAGTTCTTC.

The chain joins TRBV29-1 to TRBJ2-5; D gene ambiguous. With 4 bases removed from V and 7 bases from J, the gap between germline ends came to 19 bases. The CDR3 spans 14 residues. The germline V gene encodes CDR1 SQVTM and CDR2 ANQGSEA. The CDR3 region is CSVGPHTFRATQYF. The CDR3 coding sequence is TGCAGCGTTGGTCCCCACACGTTCCGTGCGACCCAGTACTTC.

This rearrangement joins TRBV3-1 (or the pseudogene TRBV3-2) to TRBJ2-7; 10 bases are a match to TRBD1. V lost 4 bases to trimming and J lost 6 bases; unmatched junction nucleotides: 3. Germline V gene lookup returns CDR1 LGHDT and CDR2 YNNKEL (reference sequence). The CDR3 consists of 13 residues. The CDR3 DNA is TGTGCCAGCAGCCGACAGGGGGCTGCCGAGCAGTACGTC. It specifies CASSRQGAAEQYV.

This chain connects TRBV18 to TRBJ2-3; 7 bases agree with TRBD2. Germline V gene lookup returns CDR1 KGHSH and CDR2 LQKENI. V lost 4 bases and J lost 2; bases outside the gene matches: 6. The CDR3 has 15 residues. The CDR3 sequence: CASSRREGTTDTQYF. CDR3 coding DNA: TGTGCCAGCTCACGAAGGGAGGGGACCACAGATACGCAGTATTTT.

The genes are TRBV2 and TRBJ2-1; TRBD2 aligns across 11 bases. V was clipped by 3 bases and J by 6 bases; unmatched bases: 10. CDR3 length: 17 amino acids. Germline CDR1 reads SNHLY; CDR2 reads FYNNEI. This chain's CDR3 is CASSEPSGGTVGNEQFF. In DNA, the CDR3 is TGTGCCAGCAGTGAGCCTAGCGGGGGGACGGTAGGCAATGAGCAGTTCTTC.

The gene calls are TRBV5-1 and TRBJ1-2, with 11 bases fitting TRBD1. The CDR3 runs 16 residues. With 4 bases clipped from V and 4 bases from J, the junction kept 9 bases outside the gene matches. Per germline, CDR1 SGHRS and CDR2 YFSETQ. The CDR3 spells CASSPNRDRGGYGYTF. CDR3 sequence (DNA): TGCGCCAGCAGCCCAAACCGGGACAGGGGGGGCTATGGCTACACCTTC. Looking up the rest from reference TRBV5-1 and TRBJ1-2 gives the full variable domain: KAGVTQTPRYLIKTRGQQVTLSCSPISGHRSVSWYQQTPGQGLQFLFEYFSETQRNKGNFPGRFSGRQFSNSRSEMNVSTLELGDSALYLCASSPNRDRGGYGYTFGSGTRLTVV.

The chain joins TRBV28 to TRBJ1-5; no clear D. The CDR3 runs to 14 residues. Germline-derived CDR1 and CDR2 are MDHEN and SYDVKM. V lost 6 bases, J lost 7 bases, and 16 bases lay in between. The CDR3 sequence: CASSVEVSRQPQHF. In DNA, the CDR3 is TGTGCCAGCAGCGTTGAGGTTTCTAGACAGCCCCAGCATTTT.

CDR3 region: CASSQDGTGADYGYTF. The CDR3 bases are TGCGCCAGCAGCCAAGACGGGACAGGGGCCGACTATGGCTACACCTTC. The chain uses TRBV4-1 and TRBJ1-2, with 10 bases lining up with TRBD1. V lost 0 bases and J lost 3; bases outside the gene matches: 4. CDR3 length equals 16 residues. Germline V CDR1 and CDR2: MGHRA, YSYEKL.

V and J are TRBV28 and TRBJ1-5; no reliable D call. Deletions cut 6 bases from V and 2 bases from J, with 8 bases between. CDR3 size: 13 residues. In germline, CDR1 is MDHEN, CDR2 SYDVKM. The CDR3 sequence: CASRRIGNQPQHF. Written as DNA, the CDR3 is TGTGCCAGCAGGAGAATTGGCAATCAGCCCCAGCATTTT.